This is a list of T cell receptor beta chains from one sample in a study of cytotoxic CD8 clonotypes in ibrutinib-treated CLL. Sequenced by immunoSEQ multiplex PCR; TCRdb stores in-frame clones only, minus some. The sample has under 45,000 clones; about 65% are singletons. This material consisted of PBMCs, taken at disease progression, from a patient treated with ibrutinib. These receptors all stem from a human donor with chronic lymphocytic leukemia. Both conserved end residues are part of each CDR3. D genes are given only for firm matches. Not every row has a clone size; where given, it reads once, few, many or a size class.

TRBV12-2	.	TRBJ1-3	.	CASRCGRESSGNTIYF	TGTGCAAGTCGCTGCGGACGGGAGAGCTCTGGAAACACCATATATTTT
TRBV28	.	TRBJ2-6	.	CASSLSGAEGDVGANVLTF	TGTGCCAGCAGCCTTTCCGGGGCAGAGGGGGACGTGGGGGCCAACGTCCTGACTTTC
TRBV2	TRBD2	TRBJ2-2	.	CASSEPLAGGLRVTGELFF	TGTGCCAGCAGTGAACCACTAGCGGGAGGGCTGCGGGTCACCGGGGAGCTGTTTTTT
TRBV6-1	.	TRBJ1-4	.	CASSPGLNEKLFF	TGTGCCAGCAGTCCGGGGCTTAATGAAAAACTGTTTTTT
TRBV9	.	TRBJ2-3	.	CASSVGGRTDTQYF	TGTGCCAGCAGCGTAGGTGGGAGAACAGATACGCAGTATTTT
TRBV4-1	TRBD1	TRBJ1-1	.	CASSQDEGARTEAFF	TGCGCCAGCAGCCAAGATGAGGGGGCAAGGACTGAAGCTTTCTTT
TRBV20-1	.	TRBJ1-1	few	CSARDGFF	TGCAGTGCTAGAGACGGATTCTTT
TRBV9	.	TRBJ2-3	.	CASSLSGDPDTQYF	TGTGCCAGCAGCCTTAGCGGCGATCCAGATACGCAGTATTTT
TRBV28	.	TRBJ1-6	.	CASSHYPTASYNSPLHF	TGTGCCAGCAGTCACTACCCGACAGCTAGCTATAATTCACCCCTCCACTTT
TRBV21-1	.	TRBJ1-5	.	CASSSISGGGSQPQHF	TGTGCCAGCAGCAGCATTTCTGGGGGGGGCAGTCAGCCCCAGCATTTT
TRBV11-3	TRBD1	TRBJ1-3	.	CASSSPGQGSGNTIYF	TGTGCCAGCAGCTCTCCGGGACAGGGCTCTGGAAACACCATATATTTT
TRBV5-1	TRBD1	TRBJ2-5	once	CASSSYRRDRESETQYF	TGCGCCAGCAGCTCCTACCGCCGGGACAGGGAAAGCGAGACCCAGTACTTC
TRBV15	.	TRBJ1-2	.	CATSREDLLDGYTF	TGTGCCACCAGCAGAGAGGATCTTCTCGATGGCTACACCTTC
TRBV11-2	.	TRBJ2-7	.	CASSQTGTVVSYEQYF	TGTGCCAGCAGCCAGACCGGGACCGTAGTTTCCTACGAGCAGTACTTC
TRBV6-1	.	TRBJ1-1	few	CASSWTLNTEAFF	TGTGCCAGCAGTTGGACTCTGAACACTGAAGCTTTCTTT
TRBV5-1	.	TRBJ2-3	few	CASTNSTPYAWRSDTQYF	TGCGCCAGCACGAACTCGACCCCGTATGCCTGGAGGTCAGATACGCAGTATTTT
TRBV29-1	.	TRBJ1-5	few	CSVGEGQNQPQHF	TGCAGCGTTGGGGAAGGTCAAAATCAGCCCCAGCATTTT
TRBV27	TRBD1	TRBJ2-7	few	CASSFSDRGKYEQYF	TGTGCCAGCAGTTTTAGTGACAGGGGAAAATACGAGCAGTACTTC
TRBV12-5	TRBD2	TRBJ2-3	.	CASGLVRLAGGSTDTQYF	TGTGCTAGTGGTTTGGTGAGACTAGCGGGGGGAAGCACAGATACGCAGTATTTT
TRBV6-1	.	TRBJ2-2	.	CASSALDRLGVGELFF	TGTGCCAGCAGTGCCCTGGACAGACTCGGGGTCGGGGAGCTGTTTTTT
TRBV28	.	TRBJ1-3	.	CASRRGLGNTIYF	TGTGCCAGCAGGAGGGGTCTGGGAAACACCATATATTTT
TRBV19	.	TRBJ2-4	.	CASSSRGVGGDLAKNIQYF	TGTGCCAGTAGTTCCAGGGGAGTCGGAGGGGATCTAGCCAAAAACATTCAGTACTTC
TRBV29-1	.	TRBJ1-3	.	CSVEDRQGRSGNTIYF	TGCAGCGTTGAAGATCGTCAGGGTAGATCTGGAAACACCATATATTTT
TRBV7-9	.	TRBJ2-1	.	CASSLRFEQFF	TGTGCCAGCAGCTTAAGATTTGAGCAGTTCTTC
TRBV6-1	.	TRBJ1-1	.	CASSEAGSVRTEAFF	TGTGCCAGCAGTGAAGCGGGATCAGTTCGTACTGAAGCTTTCTTT
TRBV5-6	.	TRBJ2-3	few	CASRAWSDTQYF	TGTGCCAGCCGAGCTTGGTCAGATACGCAGTATTTT
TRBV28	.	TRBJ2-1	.	CASSFQAGNNEQFF	TGTGCCAGCAGTTTTCAGGCTGGAAACAATGAGCAGTTCTTC
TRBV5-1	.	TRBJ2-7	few	CASSLVVSYEQYF	TGCGCCAGCAGCTTGGTTGTATCCTACGAGCAGTACTTC
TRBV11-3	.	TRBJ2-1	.	CASSLRDLVGNEQFF	TGTGCCAGCAGTTTGCGGGACTTGGTGGGGAATGAGCAGTTCTTC
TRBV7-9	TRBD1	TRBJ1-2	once	CASSVGDRGNGYTF	TGTGCCAGCAGCGTCGGGGACAGGGGAAATGGCTACACCTTC
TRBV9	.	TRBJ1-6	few	CASSPRQDISPLHF	TGTGCCAGCAGCCCCCGACAGGACATTTCACCCCTCCACTTT
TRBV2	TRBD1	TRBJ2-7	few	CASSEIKTGGGYEQYF	TGTGCCAGCAGTGAAATTAAGACAGGGGGCGGCTACGAGCAGTACTTC
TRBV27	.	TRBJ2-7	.	CASRLGGKVLEQYF	TGTGCCAGCCGACTGGGCGGGAAGGTCTTAGAGCAGTACTTC
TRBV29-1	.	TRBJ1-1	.	CSVEDLSKAFF	TGCAGCGTTGAAGATCTTTCGAAAGCTTTCTTT
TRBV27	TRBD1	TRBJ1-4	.	CASSSRGTGNEKLFF	TGTGCCAGCAGTTCTCGTGGGACAGGGAATGAAAAACTGTTTTTT
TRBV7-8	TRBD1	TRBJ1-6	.	CASSSDRGSYNSPLHF	TGTGCCAGCAGCTCGGACAGGGGCTCCTATAATTCACCCCTCCACTTT
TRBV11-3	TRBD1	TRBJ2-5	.	CASSLGQGAETQYF	TGTGCCAGCAGCTTAGGACAGGGGGCAGAGACCCAGTACTTC
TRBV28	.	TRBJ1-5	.	CASSATNSNQPQHF	TGTGCCAGCAGTGCGACAAATAGCAATCAGCCCCAGCATTTT
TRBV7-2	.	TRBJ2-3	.	CASSLPPATDTQYF	TGTGCCAGCAGCTTACCACCGGCCACAGATACGCAGTATTTT
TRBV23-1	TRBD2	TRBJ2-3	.	CASSQLVGTSGPTDTQYF	TGCGCCAGCAGTCAACTGGTCGGGACTAGCGGGCCCACAGATACGCAGTATTTT
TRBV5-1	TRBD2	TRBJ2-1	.	CASSLDPGGYNEQFF	TGCGCCAGCAGCTTGGACCCGGGGGGGTACAATGAGCAGTTCTTC
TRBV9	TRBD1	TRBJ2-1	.	CASSVTGGMSKYNEQFF	TGTGCCAGCAGCGTAACAGGGGGAATGAGTAAGTACAATGAGCAGTTCTTC
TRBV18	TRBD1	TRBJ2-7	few	CASSPGTGGDEQYF	TGTGCCAGCTCACCCGGGACAGGGGGCGACGAGCAGTACTTC
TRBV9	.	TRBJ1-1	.	CASSVISPNTEAFF	TGTGCCAGCAGCGTAATTTCCCCTAACACTGAAGCTTTCTTT
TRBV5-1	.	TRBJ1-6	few	CASSLAGQSSYNSPLHF	TGCGCCAGCAGCTTGGCAGGACAGAGCTCCTATAATTCACCCCTCCACTTT
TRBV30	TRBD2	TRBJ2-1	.	CAWSTGSGRGNEQFF	TGTGCCTGGAGTACGGGTAGCGGGAGGGGTAATGAGCAGTTCTTC
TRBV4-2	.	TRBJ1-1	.	CASSHGQSEAFF	TGTGCCAGCAGCCACGGACAGTCTGAAGCTTTCTTT
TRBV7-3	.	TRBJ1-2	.	CASRPTGLEDGYTF	TGTGCCAGCAGGCCTACAGGGCTTGAGGATGGCTACACCTTC
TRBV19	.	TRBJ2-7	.	CASGAPGPYEQYF	TGTGCCAGTGGGGCGCCGGGCCCCTACGAGCAGTACTTC
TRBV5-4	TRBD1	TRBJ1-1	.	CASSSPDRGHSRAQAFF	TGTGCCAGCAGCTCTCCGGACAGGGGGCACTCTCGGGCACAAGCTTTCTTT
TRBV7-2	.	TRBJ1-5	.	CASSLPRGQPQHF	TGTGCCAGCAGCCTGCCGAGAGGTCAGCCCCAGCATTTT
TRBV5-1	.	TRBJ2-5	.	CASSLASRETQYF	TGCGCCAGCAGCTTAGCGAGTCGAGAGACCCAGTACTTC